The next 2 T cell receptor beta chains were all read from a single sample in a study of shared clonotypes between healthy human individuals. This table comes from immunoSEQ multiplex PCR, and its TCRdb copy is limited to in-frame clones, with some not included. The sample has over 2 million clones, about 94% seen once. CD45RO negativity and positive selection for CCR7 defined naive CD8 cells, a population that excluded terminally differentiated effector memory CD45RA+ cells. The sample comprised naive CD8+ T cells sorted from blood. The receptors were gathered from a man between 18 and 35 years old in good health.

V is TRBV13 and J is TRBJ2-7; 7 bases agree with TRBD1. CDR1 PRHDT and CDR2 FYEKMQ come from the germline V gene (reference sequence). There are 15 residues in the CDR3. The V segment lost 5 bases and the J segment 0 bases; nucleotides outside the gene matches: 7. CDR3 in DNA: TGTGCCAGCAGCCTTCAGGGGGAAGGCTCCTACGAGCAGTACTTC. It codes for CASSLQGEGSYEQYF.

This CDR3 reads CASTPTGTSGSVGELFF. The CDR3 DNA reads as TGTGCCAGCACCCCGACAGGGACTAGCGGGAGTGTCGGGGAGCTGTTTTTT. The rearrangement joins TRBV7-9 to TRBJ2-2, with 14 nucleotides matching TRBD2. This CDR3 has 17 amino acids. From germline, CDR1 is SEHNR and CDR2 FQNEAQ (reference sequence). After removal of 7 bases from V and 7 bases from J, the junction contained 11 bases not matched to a gene.